The 28 T cell receptor beta chains listed next were all sequenced from one sample in a study of shared clonotypes between healthy human individuals. The data were produced by immunoSEQ multiplex PCR, yet TCRdb's version contains in-frame clones alone and is incomplete. This table holds around 1 million clones, over 75% found once. Sequenced: memory CD4+ T cells sorted from blood. Documented subset: CD45RA-negative fraction. The receptors shown here come from a young man in good health.

This rearrangement joins TRBV19 to TRBJ1-5; 7 bases fit TRBD1. With V trimmed by 7 bases and J by 7 bases, 13 bases remained unmatched. This CDR3 contains 15 residues. Germline CDR1 reads LNHDA; CDR2 reads SQIVND (reference sequence). The CDR3 region is CASNPTGLGGQPQHF. The DNA for the CDR3 is TGTGCCAGTAACCCGACAGGGCTCGGCGGGCAGCCCCAGCATTTT.

The rearrangement joins TRBV6-6 to TRBJ2-2; no reliable D call. V shed 0 bases and J shed 4 bases, with 9 bases lying between them. The CDR3 runs to 15 residues. Germline V gene data show CDR1 as MNHNY and CDR2 as SVGAGI (reference sequence). DNA of the CDR3: TGTGCCAGCAGTTACTCAGATGCTGCCACCGGGGAGCTGTTTTTT. The encoded protein is CASSYSDAATGELFF.

The V gene is TRBV9, the J gene TRBJ1-1, with D uncertain. Germline CDR1 is SGDLS and CDR2 is YYNGEE. Trimming cost V 1 base and J 0 bases, with 7 bases left between them. CDR3 length: 14 amino acids. The CDR3 spells CASSVTVMNTEAFF. The CDR3 DNA reads as TGTGCCAGCAGCGTAACAGTTATGAACACTGAAGCTTTCTTT.

V and J are TRBV7-6 and TRBJ2-1, with unresolved D. The CDR3 has 15 amino acids. V was shortened by 2 bases and J by 8 bases, with 16 bases between the two germline ends. Germline loops: CDR1 SGHVS, CDR2 FNYEAQ. CDR3 protein: CASSLSVGPRHEQFF. The CDR3 DNA reads as TGTGCCAGCAGCTTATCGGTGGGCCCTAGACATGAGCAGTTCTTC.

This clone was seen a handful of times. The chain joins TRBV28 to TRBJ2-1; TRBD2 agrees at 11 bases. The CDR3 runs 15 residues. The junction had 4 bases not matched to a gene; V was cut back by 5 bases and J by 4 bases. Looked up from germline, CDR1 is MDHEN and CDR2 is SYDVKM. The CDR3 DNA is TGTGCCAGCAGTACTACTAGCGGGGGATACAATGAGCAGTTCTTC. Protein product: CASSTTSGGYNEQFF.

The chain carries TRBV28 and TRBJ2-7; D might be TRBD2 (6 bases). The CDR3 extends over 12 amino acids. Looked up from germline, CDR1 is MDHEN and CDR2 is SYDVKM. V dropped 5 bases and J dropped 7 bases, with 12 bases sitting between them. The DNA of the CDR3 is TGTGCCAGCAGTATACGCAGCGGGGAGCAGTACTTC. It encodes CASSIRSGEQYF.

CDR3 region: CASSSGQTKETQYF. The CDR3 nucleotides are TGTGCCAGCAGCTCTGGCCAAACCAAAGAGACCCAGTACTTC. The chain combines TRBV7-6 with TRBJ2-5, with unresolved D. Germline-derived CDR1 and CDR2 are SGHVS and FNYEAQ. Between the trimmed V and J ends, which lost 4 bases and 3 bases, there was a span of 12 bases. CDR3 length: 14 amino acids.

CDR3 protein: CASSDRGNGYTF. The DNA of the CDR3 is TGTGCCAGCAGTGACAGGGGTAATGGCTACACCTTC. V and J are TRBV6-4 and TRBJ1-2, with D tentatively TRBD1 (5 bases). This CDR3 spans 12 amino acids. Germline values: CDR1 MRHNA, CDR2 SNTAGT. V was pared by 2 bases and J by 6 bases, with 7 bases between.

V and J are TRBV5-1 and TRBJ1-3; no reliable D call. This CDR3 has 16 amino acids. V was shortened by 0 bases and J by 1 base, with 11 bases between the two germline ends. The germline gives CDR1 SGHRS, CDR2 YFSETQ. The CDR3 nucleotides are TGCGCCAGCAGCTTGGTACATAGTGGATCTGGAAACACCATATATTTT. This codes for CASSLVHSGSGNTIYF.

V gene TRBV19 combines with J gene TRBJ1-4; 10 bases agree with TRBD1. Germline V CDR1 and CDR2: LNHDA, SQIVND (reference sequence). CDR3 length: 15 residues. The J segment lost 8 bases and the V segment lost 5 bases, leaving 8 bases of the junction unmatched. The CDR3: CASSPWTGGGEKLFF. The DNA of the CDR3 is TGTGCCAGTAGTCCGTGGACAGGGGGAGGAGAAAAACTGTTTTTT. The full variable domain, rest sourced from reference TRBV19 and TRBJ1-4, is DGGITQSPKYLFRKEGQNVTLSCEQNLNHDAMYWYRQDPGQGLRLIYYSQIVNDFQKGDIAEGYSVSREKKESFPLTVTSAQKNPTAFYLCASSPWTGGGEKLFFGSGTQLSVL.

The rearrangement links TRBV9 to TRBJ1-3; D ambiguous. CDR3 length: 18 amino acids. Trimming removed 0 bases from V and 0 bases from J, with 16 bases in between. The germline V gene has CDR1 SGDLS and CDR2 YYNGEE. CDR3: CASSVAGGLDFSGNTIYF. DNA of the CDR3: TGTGCCAGCAGCGTAGCAGGCGGCTTAGACTTCTCTGGAAACACCATATATTTT.

The CDR3 DNA is TGTGCCAGCAGCCAAGGGGCTGTGGAGACCCAGTACTTC. Amino acids: CASSQGAVETQYF. The V call is TRBV25-1, the J call TRBJ2-5; maybe TRBD1 (5 bases). V was cut by 6 bases and J by 5 bases, with 13 bases left in between. In germline, CDR1 is MGHDK, CDR2 SYGVNS. The CDR3 has 13 residues.

The chain has TRBV2 and TRBJ2-5; D unclear. The germline gives CDR1 SNHLY, CDR2 FYNNEI. With 2 bases removed from V and 5 bases from J, the gap between germline ends came to 18 bases. This CDR3 spans 16 amino acids. The DNA for the CDR3 is TGTGCCAGCAGTGAACTCCCAAACACCGCGTCGGAGACCCAGTACTTC. It yields the protein CASSELPNTASETQYF.

The chain employs TRBV4-3 and TRBJ2-2; D is perhaps TRBD2 (6 bases). Germline CDR1 LGHNA, CDR2 YSLEER. V lost 0 bases to trimming and J lost 1 base, with 15 bases between them. CDR3 size: 18 residues. The CDR3 loop is CASSQDRAGFWNTGELFF. The CDR3 nucleotides are TGCGCCAGCAGCCAAGATAGAGCGGGTTTTTGGAACACCGGGGAGCTGTTTTTT.

The chain couples TRBV9 to TRBJ2-3; the D gene is possibly TRBD1 (7 bases). Per germline, CDR1 SGDLS and CDR2 YYNGEE. Trimming left V 3 bases short and J 6 bases short, with 17 bases between. The CDR3 is 15 amino acids. CDR3 DNA sequence: TGTGCCAGCAGCGGGGGGGACAGCGGTGCCGATACGCAGTATTTT. The encoded protein is CASSGGDSGADTQYF.

The rearrangement joins TRBV7-6 to TRBJ2-7, with D perhaps TRBD2 (6 bases). This CDR3 is built from 14 residues. CDR1 and CDR2 (germline): SGHVS, FNYEAQ. With 5 bases removed from V and 4 bases from J, the gap between germline ends came to 15 bases. CDR3 DNA: TGTGCCAGCAGCCCCGGGTGGGGGAGGTACGAGCAGTACTTC. Translating gives CASSPGWGRYEQYF.

V usage is TRBV27 and J usage is TRBJ1-1; 11 bases line up with TRBD1. Germline V gene lookup returns CDR1 MNHEY and CDR2 SMNVEV (reference sequence). The CDR3 runs 15 residues. With 4 bases clipped from V and 2 bases from J, the junction kept 3 bases outside the gene matches. The CDR3 region is CASSWTGGSNTEAFF. For the CDR3, the DNA is TGTGCCAGCAGTTGGACAGGGGGCTCTAACACTGAAGCTTTCTTT.

The chain couples TRBV7-2 to TRBJ2-2, with 11 bases identical to TRBD2. V lost 5 bases to trimming and J lost 0 bases; unmatched junction nucleotides: 5. Germline CDR1 and CDR2: SGHTA and FQGNSA. The CDR3 has 17 amino acids. The chain's CDR3 is CASSPPGLAANTGELFF. DNA of the CDR3: TGTGCCAGCAGCCCACCGGGACTAGCGGCGAACACCGGGGAGCTGTTTTTT.

The chain recombines TRBV9 with TRBJ1-3, with D possibly matching TRBD1 (6 bases). Germline V gene lookup returns CDR1 SGDLS and CDR2 YYNGEE. With 7 bases removed from V and 1 base from J, the gap between germline ends came to 12 bases. CDR3 length equals 14 residues. The CDR3 protein is CASGRGVSGNTIYF. CDR3 DNA: TGTGCCAGCGGAAGGGGGGTGTCTGGAAACACCATATATTTT.

This chain joins TRBV28 and TRBJ1-4, with D perhaps TRBD1 (5 bases). The CDR3 totals 15 residues. CDR1 MDHEN and CDR2 SYDVKM come from the germline V gene. Trimming pared 6 bases from V and 2 bases from J, leaving 13 bases between. The CDR3 nucleotides are TGTGCCAGCAGACGGGGCGGGACGACTAATGAAAAACTGTTTTTT. Protein: CASRRGGTTNEKLFF.

The chain has TRBV6-6 and TRBJ1-1, with D possibly TRBD1 on 5 matching bases. The CDR3 is 14 amino acids. The V gene lost 2 bases and the J gene lost 5 bases, with 12 bases spanning the gap. Germline lookup yields CDR1 MNHNY and CDR2 SVGAGI (reference sequence). CDR3 in amino acids: CASSYGGSGTEAFF. CDR3 nucleotides: TGTGCCAGCAGTTACGGGGGAAGTGGGACTGAAGCTTTCTTT.

The genes are TRBV4-1 and TRBJ2-7, with 11 bases matching TRBD1. V lost 0 bases and J lost 2; bases outside the gene matches: 3. This CDR3 spans 16 amino acids. The V gene's germline CDR1 is MGHRA and CDR2 YSYEKL. The CDR3 nucleotides read TGCGCCAGCAGCCAAGAACAGGACAGGGGGCCCTACGAGCAGTACTTC. Amino acid sequence: CASSQEQDRGPYEQYF.

This clone was seen more than once but under ten times. The chain is built from TRBV7-2 and TRBJ1-2; TRBD1 might be the D (6 bases). The CDR3 spans 15 residues. CDR1 SGHTA and CDR2 FQGNSA come from the germline V gene. V gave up 1 base and J gave up 8 bases, with 17 bases separating them. The CDR3: CASSLVVGGGGGYTF. The DNA for the CDR3 is TGTGCCAGCAGCTTAGTTGTCGGGGGCGGCGGCGGCTACACCTTC. Filled out from reference TRBV7-2 and TRBJ1-2, the complete variable domain reads GAGVSQSPSNKVTEKGKDVELRCDPISGHTALYWYRQSLGQGLEFLIYFQGNSAPDKSGLPSDRFSAERTGGSVSTLTIQRTQQEDSAVYLCASSLVVGGGGGYTFGSGTRLTVV.

This clone was observed a few times. The chain is built from TRBV6-9 and TRBJ2-2; 7 bases line up with TRBD2. V dropped 6 bases and J dropped 8; count of bases not matched to a gene: 15. CDR1 and CDR2 from the germline V gene are MNHGY and SVAAGI. CDR3 length equals 16 residues. The CDR3 here is CASRALAAPGEGELFF. The CDR3 nucleotides read TGTGCCAGCAGGGCTCTAGCGGCCCCCGGGGAAGGGGAGCTGTTTTTT.

V is TRBV9 and J is TRBJ2-3, with 11 bases that match TRBD2. Germline values: CDR1 SGDLS, CDR2 YYNGEE. The CDR3 consists of 16 residues. J lost 3 bases, V lost 4 bases, and 7 bases had no gene match. In nucleotides, the CDR3 is TGTGCCAGCAGCCCTCTGACTAGCGGGGTTACAGATACGCAGTATTTT. This encodes CASSPLTSGVTDTQYF.

The chain uses TRBV7-9 and TRBJ1-1, with no clear D. Per germline, CDR1 SEHNR and CDR2 FQNEAQ (reference sequence). CDR3 size: 13 residues. V was shortened by 0 bases and J by 7 bases, with 9 bases between the two germline ends. The CDR3 sequence: CASSLAGIYEAFF. CDR3 DNA: TGTGCCAGCAGCTTAGCCGGGATCTATGAAGCTTTCTTT.

The CDR3 here is CASSLLDQPQHF. In DNA, the CDR3 is TGTGCCAGCAGCTTACTGGATCAGCCCCAGCATTTT. The chain links TRBV7-2 to TRBJ1-5; D is undetermined. This CDR3 region has 12 residues. Germline lookup yields CDR1 SGHTA and CDR2 FQGNSA. Between the trimmed V and J ends, which lost 2 bases and 5 bases, there was a span of 4 bases. Based on the CDR3 plus reference TRBV7-2 and TRBJ1-5, the full variable domain is GAGVSQSPSNKVTEKGKDVELRCDPISGHTALYWYRQSLGQGLEFLIYFQGNSAPDKSGLPSDRFSAERTGGSVSTLTIQRTQQEDSAVYLCASSLLDQPQHFGDGTRLSIL.

A few counts support this clone. The chain joins TRBV6-5 to TRBJ1-1; D remains unclear. There are 14 residues in the CDR3. CDR1 is MNHEY, CDR2 SVGAGI, per germline. Trimming took off 5 bases at V and 0 bases at J, with 10 bases between the two ends. The CDR3 coding sequence is TGTGCCAGCAGTCCCGCTGCCTTGAACACTGAAGCTTTCTTT. Encoded protein: CASSPAALNTEAFF.